The 14 T cell receptor beta chains reported below all come from one sample, sequenced in a study of vaccination and CD4 T cells after COVID-19. With the Oncomine TCR Beta short-read assay, DNA from cultured CD4+ T cells was sequenced. Each CDR3 protein is one row after TCRdb ran MiXCR on the PCR reads. Of 6,500 to 7,500 distinct CDR3 sequences in the sample, approximately 37% are singletons; the top ten hold around 44%. As for treatment: roughly 10-day PBMC culture with coronavirus spike peptide pools or control peptides (ViraFEST assay). The unexposed donor's CD4+ T cells were collected before the COVID-19 pandemic (2011-2018). No cognate antigen is known for these TCRs. The sequenced material came from CD4+ T cells from blood, cultured in vitro. Source of these receptors: a human donor in good health.

The chain uses TRBV6-1 and TRBJ2-7, with D possibly being TRBD1 or TRBD2 (6 bases each). The CDR3 is 14 amino acids. V was pared by 11 bases and J by 2 bases, with 19 bases between. The V gene's germline CDR1 is MNHNS and CDR2 SASEGT. This chain's CDR3 is CASPGGSKTYEQYF. As DNA, the CDR3 is TGTGCCTCCCCCGGGGGCAGTAAGACCTACGAGCAGTACTTC.

This chain links TRBV6-5 with TRBJ2-7; 10 positions agree with TRBD1. Germline trimming cut 4 bases from V and 5 bases from J; bases unmatched to any gene: 8. Germline CDR1 and CDR2: MNHEY and SVGAGI. CDR3 length: 15 amino acids. The CDR3 protein is CASSLPGQGFDEQYF. CDR3 sequence (DNA): TGTGCCAGCAGTTTACCGGGACAGGGGTTCGACGAGCAGTACTTC.

V is TRBV6-2 or TRBV6-3 and J is TRBJ1-5, with D hard to call. The CDR3 runs to 14 residues. Between the trimmed V and J ends, which lost 5 bases and 2 bases, there was a span of 10 bases. Germline V lookup: CDR1 MNHEY, CDR2 SVGEGT. The CDR3 loop reads CASSPASRNQPQHF. The CDR3 DNA sequence: TGTGCCAGCAGTCCAGCTAGCCGCAATCAGCCCCAGCATTTT.

The rearrangement joins TRBV6-4 to TRBJ2-3; 10 bases align to TRBD2. Germline CDR1 MRHNA, CDR2 SNTAGT. The CDR3 covers 18 residues. V dropped 8 bases and J dropped 1; count of bases not matched to a gene: 15. The CDR3 is CASSEGLAGAFRTDTQYF. The CDR3 DNA sequence: TGTGCCAGCTCCGAGGGCCTAGCGGGGGCTTTTCGCACAGATACGCAGTATTTT.

Here the CDR3 reads CASSQEVALSNQPQHF. CDR3 bases: TGCGCCAGCAGCCAAGAGGTTGCACTTAGCAATCAGCCCCAGCATTTT. The chain links TRBV4-1 to TRBJ1-5; D not resolved. The germline CDR1 and CDR2 sequences are MGHRA and YSYEKL. There are 16 residues in the CDR3. V was cut by 0 bases and J by 0 bases, with 9 bases left in between.

The J gene is TRBJ1-6, the V gene TRBV19; D not resolved. V lost 4 bases and J lost 8, with 9 bases in between. The CDR3 length is 13 residues. Germline V CDR1 and CDR2: LNHDA, SQIVND (reference sequence). The CDR3 DNA sequence: TGTGCCAGTAGTAAAGTCGGGGATTCACCCCTCCACTTT. Translating gives CASSKVGDSPLHF.

CDR3 DNA sequence: TGCAGTGCTAGACGCAGAACCTACCCTGGATGGCTCACCTTC. It translates to CSARRRTYPGWLTF. This chain connects TRBV20-1 to TRBJ1-2; D remains ambiguous. Looked up from germline, CDR1 is DFQATT and CDR2 is SNEGSKA (reference sequence). V lost 2 bases to trimming and J lost 13 bases, with 23 bases between them. The CDR3 loop spans 14 amino acids.

This clonotype was observed a handful of times. The rearrangement uses TRBV6-1 and TRBJ2-7; TRBD2 matches 14 bases. The junction had 4 bases not matched to a gene; V was cut back by 6 bases and J by 3 bases. The CDR3 is made up of 15 amino acids. In germline, CDR1 is MNHNS, CDR2 SASEGT. The CDR3 coding sequence is TGTGCCAGCAGAGCGGGACTAGCGGGGGACTACGAGCAGTACTTC. Its translation is CASRAGLAGDYEQYF.

The V and J genes are TRBV6-1 and TRBJ2-5, with D unresolved. The CDR3 totals 14 residues. V was shortened by 5 bases and J by 3 bases, with 13 bases between the two germline ends. In germline, CDR1 is MNHNS, CDR2 SASEGT. CDR3 residues: CASSLWQLKETQYF. The DNA for the CDR3 is TGTGCCAGCAGTCTGTGGCAGCTAAAAGAGACCCAGTACTTC.

This clonotype was counted a few times. The V gene is TRBV20-1, the J gene TRBJ2-7; TRBD2 matches 8 bases. CDR3 length equals 14 residues. The V gene end was trimmed by 6 bases and the J gene end by 3 bases; junction bases not matched to a gene: 10. CDR1 and CDR2 (germline): DFQATT, SNEGSKA (reference sequence). The CDR3 is CSASEDAGGYEQYF. The CDR3 DNA reads as TGCAGTGCGAGTGAGGACGCGGGGGGCTACGAGCAGTACTTC.

V gene TRBV24-1 combines with J gene TRBJ2-1, with 12 bases aligning to TRBD2. The germline V gene has CDR1 KGHDR and CDR2 SFDVKD. This CDR3 contains 17 residues. V was pared by 3 bases and J by 6 bases, with 8 bases of the junction left unmatched. CDR3 sequence: CATSDLAGGPYINEQFF. CDR3 sequence (DNA): TGTGCCACCAGTGATCTAGCGGGGGGGCCTTATATCAATGAGCAGTTCTTC.

V usage is TRBV7-3 and J usage is TRBJ1-1, with 7 bases identical to TRBD1. Germline CDR1 SGHTA, CDR2 FQGTGA. The CDR3 spans 15 residues. V shed 5 bases, J shed 0 bases, and the junction held 6 bases outside the gene matches. The CDR3 is CASSTDRAMNTEAFF. The CDR3 region has the DNA TGTGCCAGCAGCACTGACAGGGCTATGAACACTGAAGCTTTCTTT.

The chain employs TRBV6-4 and TRBJ2-3; weak D call: TRBD1 (6 bases). The germline V gene has CDR1 MRHNA and CDR2 SNTAGT. Trimming took 5 bases from V and 7 from J, leaving 22 bases between them. The CDR3 contains 16 residues. This chain's CDR3 is CASSNCRGAWAYTQYF. CDR3 nucleotide sequence: TGTGCCAGCAGTAACTGCAGGGGAGCGTGGGCATATACGCAGTATTTT.

The V gene is TRBV20-1, the J gene TRBJ1-5; the match to TRBD1 covers 7 bases. CDR1 DFQATT and CDR2 SNEGSKA come from the germline V gene (reference sequence). The V gene end was trimmed by 5 bases and the J gene end by 5 bases; junction bases not matched to a gene: 9. The CDR3 contains 14 residues. The CDR3 loop reads CSAPEPGQYQPQHF. In DNA, the CDR3 is TGCAGTGCTCCTGAACCGGGACAGTATCAGCCCCAGCATTTT.